This T cell receptor (beta chain) was recovered during a study of technical replicates of blood from several donors. After removal of 0 bases from V and 6 bases from J, the junction contained 10 bases not matched to a gene. The CDR3 is made up of 16 amino acids. Germline V gene lookup returns CDR1 SGHTS and CDR2 YDEGEE. The assay was immunoSEQ multiplex PCR, and TCRdb's table has in-frame clones only and misses some. Of some 12,000 clones listed, roughly nine tenths are singletons. The sequencing input was PBMCs. This TCR was sampled from a human donor in good health. V is TRBV5-8 and J is TRBJ2-7; TRBD1 matches 9 bases. The CDR3 sequence is CASSLDTGGFPAEQYF. The CDR3 nucleotides are TGTGCCAGCAGCTTGGATACAGGGGGCTTTCCGGCCGAGCAGTACTTC.